This T cell receptor (beta chain) was obtained from a study of a mutant IDH1 vaccine in newly diagnosed glioma. Profiling relied on immunoSEQ multiplex PCR, and the TCRdb table lists in-frame clones only, not all of them. The sample consists of 95,000 to 120,000 clones, under 90% of them appearing once. As to time point: week 11, during vaccination. Doses comprised 300 ug of mutant IDH1 20-mer peptide each, plus topical imiquimod. The CDR3 runs 16 residues. The germline V gene has CDR1 SNHLY and CDR2 FYNNEI. Trimming took 4 bases from V and 1 from J; bases not matched to a gene: 8. Comment on this clone: As yet, its antigen is unknown.

Material: PBMCs, obtained from a glioma patient whose treatment included an IDH1 peptide vaccine. V and J are TRBV2 and TRBJ2-5; 8 bases agree with TRBD1. The receptor was derived from a woman between 50 and 59 years old with glioma. The CDR3 spells CASSGSSGQGQETQYF. The CDR3 DNA reads as TGTGCCAGCAGTGGATCCAGTGGACAGGGCCAAGAGACCCAGTACTTC.